The rows below give T cell receptor beta chains drawn from one sample of a study of T cell changes during pregnancy in multiple sclerosis. Some clones are missing from TCRdb's copy, which holds only in-frame ones; the method was immunoSEQ multiplex PCR. Here the sample spans 35,000 to 50,000 clones, about 90% being singletons. The sequenced sample was peripheral blood, obtained in the second trimester of pregnancy. The receptors come from a female donor in good health, enrolled as a control in a pregnancy study. CDR3s include the opening cysteine and the closing phenylalanine or tryptophan. The order of the fields is V gene, D gene, J gene, CDR3 length, clone size, CDR3 DNA, CDR3 protein. A D gene is named only where the DNA matches it firmly. Some rows mark clone size as missing; the rest say once, few, many or name a class of expanded clone.

V gene: TRBV6-4; D gene: TRBD1; J gene: TRBJ1-2; CDR3 length: 15; clone size: NA; CDR3 DNA: TGTGCCAGCAGCGAGGAGGGACAGGGGAACTCCGGCTACACCTTC; CDR3 protein: CASSEEGQGNSGYTF
V gene: TRBV7-9; D gene: TRBD2; J gene: TRBJ2-2; CDR3 length: 19; clone size: NA; CDR3 DNA: TGTGCCACCGGGAGCATTTCGGGCCTGGGGGGGACTAACACCGGGGAGCTGTTTTTT; CDR3 protein: CATGSISGLGGTNTGELFF
V gene: TRBV30; D gene: NA; J gene: TRBJ2-7; CDR3 length: 13; clone size: NA; CDR3 DNA: TGTGCCTGGAGTTGGGGCGGGACCTACGAGCAGTACTTC; CDR3 protein: CAWSWGGTYEQYF
V gene: TRBV11-2; D gene: TRBD2; J gene: TRBJ2-5; CDR3 length: 15; clone size: NA; CDR3 DNA: TGTGCCAGCAGCTTCTTAGCGGGGGGAGAAGAGACCCAGTACTTC; CDR3 protein: CASSFLAGGEETQYF
V gene: TRBV28; D gene: NA; J gene: TRBJ2-1; CDR3 length: 12; clone size: NA; CDR3 DNA: TGTGCCAGCAGTCCCAACCCAGATGAGCAGTTCTTC; CDR3 protein: CASSPNPDEQFF
V gene: TRBV14; D gene: TRBD1; J gene: TRBJ2-7; CDR3 length: 17; clone size: NA; CDR3 DNA: TGTGCCAGCAGCCGACGGAGGGTAGACAGGGGGGCCTACGAGCAGTACTTC; CDR3 protein: CASSRRRVDRGAYEQYF
V gene: TRBV5-1; D gene: NA; J gene: TRBJ1-3; CDR3 length: 15; clone size: few; CDR3 DNA: TGCGCCAGCAGCTCCGGGGAGGGGGCTGGAAACACCATATATTTT; CDR3 protein: CASSSGEGAGNTIYF
V gene: TRBV9; D gene: TRBD1; J gene: TRBJ2-7; CDR3 length: 15; clone size: NA; CDR3 DNA: TGTGCCAGCAGTCCCCTCGGACAGGTTCGAGACGAGCAGTACTTC; CDR3 protein: CASSPLGQVRDEQYF
V gene: TRBV30; D gene: TRBD1; J gene: TRBJ2-2; CDR3 length: 15; clone size: NA; CDR3 DNA: TGTGCCTGGAGTTTTGGGACAGCGAACACCGGGGAGCTGTTTTTT; CDR3 protein: CAWSFGTANTGELFF
V gene: TRBV5-1; D gene: NA; J gene: TRBJ1-2; CDR3 length: 14; clone size: NA; CDR3 DNA: TGCGCCAGCAGCTTGGGGGACACGGCCTATGGCTACACCTTC; CDR3 protein: CASSLGDTAYGYTF
V gene: TRBV5-1; D gene: TRBD1; J gene: TRBJ1-5; CDR3 length: 17; clone size: NA; CDR3 DNA: TGCGCCAGCAGCTTAAACCGGGACAGGGGTAGAAATCAGCCCCAGCATTTT; CDR3 protein: CASSLNRDRGRNQPQHF
V gene: TRBV19; D gene: TRBD1; J gene: TRBJ1-5; CDR3 length: 16; clone size: NA; CDR3 DNA: TGTGCCAGTAGTTATTCCGGGACAGTGGGCAATCAGCCCCAGCATTTT; CDR3 protein: CASSYSGTVGNQPQHF
V gene: TRBV6-1; D gene: NA; J gene: TRBJ1-1; CDR3 length: 13; clone size: NA; CDR3 DNA: TGTGCCAGCAGTGAGAGCCCCCTCACTGAAGCTTTCTTT; CDR3 protein: CASSESPLTEAFF